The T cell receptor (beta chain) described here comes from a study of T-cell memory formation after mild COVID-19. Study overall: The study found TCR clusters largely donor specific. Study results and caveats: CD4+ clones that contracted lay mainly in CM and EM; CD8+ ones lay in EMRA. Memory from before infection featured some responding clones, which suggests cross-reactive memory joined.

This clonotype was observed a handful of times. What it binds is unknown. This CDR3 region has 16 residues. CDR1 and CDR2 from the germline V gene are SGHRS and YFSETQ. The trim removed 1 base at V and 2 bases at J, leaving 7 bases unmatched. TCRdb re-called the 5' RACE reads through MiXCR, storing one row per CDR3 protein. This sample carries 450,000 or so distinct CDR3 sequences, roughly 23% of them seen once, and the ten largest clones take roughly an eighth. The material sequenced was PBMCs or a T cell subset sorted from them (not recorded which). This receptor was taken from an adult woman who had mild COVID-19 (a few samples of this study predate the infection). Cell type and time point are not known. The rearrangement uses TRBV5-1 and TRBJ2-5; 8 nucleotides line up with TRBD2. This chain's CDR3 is CASSLNGGAGQETQYF. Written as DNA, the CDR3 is TGCGCCAGCAGCTTGAACGGGGGGGCAGGTCAAGAGACCCAGTACTTC.